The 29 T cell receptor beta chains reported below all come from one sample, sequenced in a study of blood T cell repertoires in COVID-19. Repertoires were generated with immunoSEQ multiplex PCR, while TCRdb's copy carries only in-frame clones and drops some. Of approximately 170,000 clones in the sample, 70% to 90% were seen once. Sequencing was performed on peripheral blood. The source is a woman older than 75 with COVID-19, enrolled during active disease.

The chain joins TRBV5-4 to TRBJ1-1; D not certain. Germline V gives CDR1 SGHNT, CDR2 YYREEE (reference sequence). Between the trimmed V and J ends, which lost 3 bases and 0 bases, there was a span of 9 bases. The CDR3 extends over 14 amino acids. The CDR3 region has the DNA TGTGCCAGCAGCTCCCCCCTCGTGAACACTGAAGCTTTCTTT. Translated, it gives CASSSPLVNTEAFF.

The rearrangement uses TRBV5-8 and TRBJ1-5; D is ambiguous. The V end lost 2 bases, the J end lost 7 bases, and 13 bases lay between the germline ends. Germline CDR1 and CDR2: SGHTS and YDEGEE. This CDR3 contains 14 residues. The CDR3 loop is CASSFLYGGQPQHF. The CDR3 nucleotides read TGTGCCAGCAGCTTTTTGTACGGCGGCCAGCCCCAGCATTTT. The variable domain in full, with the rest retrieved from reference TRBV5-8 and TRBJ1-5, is EAGVTQSPTHLIKTRGQQATLRCSPISGHTSVYWYQQALGLGLQFLLWYDEGEERNRGNFPPRFSGRQFPNYSSELNVNALELEDSALYLCASSFLYGGQPQHFGDGTRLSIL.

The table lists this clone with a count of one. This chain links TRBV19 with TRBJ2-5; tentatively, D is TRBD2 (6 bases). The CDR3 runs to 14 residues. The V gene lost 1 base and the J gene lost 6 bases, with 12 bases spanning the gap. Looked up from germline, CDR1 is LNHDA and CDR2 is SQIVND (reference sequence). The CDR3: CASSIGRGLKTQYF. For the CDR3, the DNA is TGTGCCAGTAGTATAGGTCGGGGGTTGAAGACCCAGTACTTC.

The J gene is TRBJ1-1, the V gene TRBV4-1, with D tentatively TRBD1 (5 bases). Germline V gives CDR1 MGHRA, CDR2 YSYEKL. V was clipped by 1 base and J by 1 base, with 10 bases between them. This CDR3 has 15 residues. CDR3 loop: CASSQVGGGNTEAFF. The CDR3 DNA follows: TGCGCCAGCAGCCAAGTTGGCGGGGGGAACACTGAAGCTTTCTTT.

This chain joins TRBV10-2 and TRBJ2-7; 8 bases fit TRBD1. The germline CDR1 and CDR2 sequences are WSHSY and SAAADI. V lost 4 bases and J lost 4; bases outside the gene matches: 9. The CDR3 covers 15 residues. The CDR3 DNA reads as TGCGCCAGCAGTGGGGGGGCAGGGGGCATTTACGAGCAGTACTTC. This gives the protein CASSGGAGGIYEQYF.

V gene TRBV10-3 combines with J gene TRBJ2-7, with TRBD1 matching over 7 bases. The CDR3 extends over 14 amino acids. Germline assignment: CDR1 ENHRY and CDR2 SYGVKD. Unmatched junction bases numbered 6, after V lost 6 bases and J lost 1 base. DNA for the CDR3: TGTGCCATCAGAGAACCGGGACAGTCCTACGAGCAGTACTTC. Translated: CAIREPGQSYEQYF.

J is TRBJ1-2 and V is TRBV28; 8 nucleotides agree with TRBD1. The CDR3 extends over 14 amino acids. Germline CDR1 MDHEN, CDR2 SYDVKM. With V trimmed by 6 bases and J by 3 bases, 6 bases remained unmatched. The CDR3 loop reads CASSPSGGYYGYTF. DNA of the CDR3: TGTGCCAGCAGCCCCTCAGGGGGCTACTATGGCTACACCTTC.

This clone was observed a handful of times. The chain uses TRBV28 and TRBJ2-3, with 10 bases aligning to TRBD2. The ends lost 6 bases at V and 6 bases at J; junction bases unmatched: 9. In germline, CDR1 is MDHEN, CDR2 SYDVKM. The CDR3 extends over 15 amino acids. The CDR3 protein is CASSPVLAGADTQYF. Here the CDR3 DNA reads TGTGCCAGCAGCCCAGTTCTAGCGGGAGCTGATACGCAGTATTTT.

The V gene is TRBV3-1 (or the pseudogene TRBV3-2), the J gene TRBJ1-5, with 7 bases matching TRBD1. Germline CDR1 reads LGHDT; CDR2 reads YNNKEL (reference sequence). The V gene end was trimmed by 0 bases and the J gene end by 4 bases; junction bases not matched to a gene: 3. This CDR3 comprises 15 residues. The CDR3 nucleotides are TGTGCCAGCAGCCAAGACGGGACAGTGAATCAGCCCCAGCATTTT. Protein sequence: CASSQDGTVNQPQHF.

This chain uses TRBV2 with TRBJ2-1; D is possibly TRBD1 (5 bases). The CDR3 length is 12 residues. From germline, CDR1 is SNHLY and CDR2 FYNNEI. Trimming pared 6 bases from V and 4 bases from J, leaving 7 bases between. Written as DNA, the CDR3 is TGTGCCAGCAGGACAGCTTACAATGAGCAGTTCTTC. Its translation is CASRTAYNEQFF.

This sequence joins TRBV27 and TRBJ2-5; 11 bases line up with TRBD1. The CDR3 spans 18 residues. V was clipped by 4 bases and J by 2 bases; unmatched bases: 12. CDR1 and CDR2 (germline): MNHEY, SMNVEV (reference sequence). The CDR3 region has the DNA TGTGCCAGCAGTTCGAGGACAGGGGGCCGCAGAGAACAAGAGACCCAGTACTTC. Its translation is CASSSRTGGRREQETQYF.

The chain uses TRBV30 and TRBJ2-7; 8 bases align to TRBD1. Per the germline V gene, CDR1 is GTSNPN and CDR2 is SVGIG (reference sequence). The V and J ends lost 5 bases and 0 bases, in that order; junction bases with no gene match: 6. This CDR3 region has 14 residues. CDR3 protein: CAWVDRGSSYEQYF. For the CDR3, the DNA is TGTGCCTGGGTCGACAGGGGAAGCTCCTACGAGCAGTACTTC.

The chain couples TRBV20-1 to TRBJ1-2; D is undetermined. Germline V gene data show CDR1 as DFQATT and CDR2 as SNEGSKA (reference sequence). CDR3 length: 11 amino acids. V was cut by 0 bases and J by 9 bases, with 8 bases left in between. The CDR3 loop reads CSARDSGRYTF. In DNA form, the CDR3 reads TGCAGTGCTAGAGACTCCGGTCGCTACACCTTC.

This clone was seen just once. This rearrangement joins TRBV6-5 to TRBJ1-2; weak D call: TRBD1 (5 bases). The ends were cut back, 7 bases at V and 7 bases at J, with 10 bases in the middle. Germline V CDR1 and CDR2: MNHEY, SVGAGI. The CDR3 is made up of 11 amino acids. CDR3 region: CASNGGVGYTF. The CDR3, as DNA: TGTGCCAGCAATGGGGGGGTTGGCTACACCTTC.

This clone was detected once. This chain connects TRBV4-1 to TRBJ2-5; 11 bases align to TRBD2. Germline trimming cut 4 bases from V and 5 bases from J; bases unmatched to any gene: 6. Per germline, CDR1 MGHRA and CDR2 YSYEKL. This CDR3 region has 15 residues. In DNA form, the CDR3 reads TGCGCCAGCAGCCCCGGGACTAGCGGTCGGGAGACCCAGTACTTC. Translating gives CASSPGTSGRETQYF.

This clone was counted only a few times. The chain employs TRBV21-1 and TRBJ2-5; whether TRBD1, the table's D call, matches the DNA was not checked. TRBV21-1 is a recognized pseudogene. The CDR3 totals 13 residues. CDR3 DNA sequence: TGTGCCAGCAGCAAACAGATCCAAGAGACCCAGTACTTC. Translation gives CASSKQIQETQYF.

The CDR3 DNA is TGTGCCAGCAGTTTAAACAGTAACTATGGCTACACCTTC. It translates to CASSLNSNYGYTF. This sequence joins TRBV27 and TRBJ1-2, with unresolved D. V lost 2 bases to trimming and J lost 1 base, with 5 bases between them. Germline assignment: CDR1 MNHEY and CDR2 SMNVEV (reference sequence). The CDR3 spans 13 residues.

As DNA, the CDR3 is TGTGCCAGCAGTTCCTCTCGGTCGGACTATGGCTACACCTTC. Translation: CASSSSRSDYGYTF. The chain links TRBV27 to TRBJ1-2; no definite D call. CDR1 is MNHEY, CDR2 SMNVEV, per germline (reference sequence). This CDR3 comprises 14 residues. The V end lost 4 bases, the J end lost 3 bases, and 12 bases lay between the germline ends.

The CDR3 loop is CSASVRTGKQPQHF. The CDR3 DNA follows: TGCAGTGCTAGTGTGAGGACAGGGAAACAGCCCCAGCATTTT. V usage is TRBV20-1 and J usage is TRBJ1-5; 8 nucleotides match TRBD1. Germline values: CDR1 DFQATT, CDR2 SNEGSKA (reference sequence). The CDR3 is 14 residues long. With 3 bases clipped from V and 7 bases from J, the junction kept 8 bases outside the gene matches.

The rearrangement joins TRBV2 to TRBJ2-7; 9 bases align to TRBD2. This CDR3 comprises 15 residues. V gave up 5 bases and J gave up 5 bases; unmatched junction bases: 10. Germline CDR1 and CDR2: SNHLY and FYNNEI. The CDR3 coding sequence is TGTGCCAGCAGTTTGTTGGCGGGAGGGCGGAACGAGCAGTACTTC. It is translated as CASSLLAGGRNEQYF.

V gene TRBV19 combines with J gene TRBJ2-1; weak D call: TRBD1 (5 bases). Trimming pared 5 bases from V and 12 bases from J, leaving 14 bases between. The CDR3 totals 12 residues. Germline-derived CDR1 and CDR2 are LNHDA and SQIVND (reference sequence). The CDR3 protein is CASSLHQGAQFF. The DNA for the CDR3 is TGTGCCAGTAGTCTCCACCAGGGTGCGCAGTTCTTC.

The CDR3 sequence: CASSAGILAGGSSYEQYF. The CDR3 region has the DNA TGCGCCAGCAGCGCCGGGATACTAGCGGGGGGGAGCTCCTACGAGCAGTACTTC. This chain links TRBV5-1 with TRBJ2-7; 13 bases match TRBD2. Trimming at V came to 4 bases and at J to 0 bases, leaving 10 bases not matched to a gene. Germline V gives CDR1 SGHRS, CDR2 YFSETQ. This CDR3 contains 18 residues.

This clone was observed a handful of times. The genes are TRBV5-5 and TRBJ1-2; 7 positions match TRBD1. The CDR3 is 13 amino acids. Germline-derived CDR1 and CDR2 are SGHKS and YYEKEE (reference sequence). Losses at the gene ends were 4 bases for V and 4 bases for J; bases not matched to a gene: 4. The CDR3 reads CASSPWDSYGYTF. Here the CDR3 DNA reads TGTGCCAGCAGCCCATGGGACAGCTATGGCTACACCTTC. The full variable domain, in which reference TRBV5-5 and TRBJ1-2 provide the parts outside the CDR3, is DAGVTQSPTHLIKTRGQQVTLRCSPISGHKSVSWYQQVLGQGPQFIFQYYEKEERGRGNFPDRFSARQFPNYSSELNVNALLLGDSALYLCASSPWDSYGYTFGSGTRLTVV.

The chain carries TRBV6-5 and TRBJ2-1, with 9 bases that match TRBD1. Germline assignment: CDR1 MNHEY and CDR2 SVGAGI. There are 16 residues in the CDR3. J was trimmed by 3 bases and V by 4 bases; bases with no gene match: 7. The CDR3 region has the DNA TGTGCCAGCAGTTCAAATACGGGACAGGGCTACAATGAGCAGTTCTTC. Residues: CASSSNTGQGYNEQFF.

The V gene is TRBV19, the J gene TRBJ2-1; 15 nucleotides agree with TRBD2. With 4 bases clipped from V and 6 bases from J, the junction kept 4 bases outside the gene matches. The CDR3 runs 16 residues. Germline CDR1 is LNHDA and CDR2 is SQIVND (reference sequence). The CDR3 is CASSKGLAGGLNEQFF. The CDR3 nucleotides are TGTGCCAGTAGTAAGGGACTAGCGGGGGGCCTCAATGAGCAGTTCTTC. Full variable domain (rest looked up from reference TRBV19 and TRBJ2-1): DGGITQSPKYLFRKEGQNVTLSCEQNLNHDAMYWYRQDPGQGLRLIYYSQIVNDFQKGDIAEGYSVSREKKESFPLTVTSAQKNPTAFYLCASSKGLAGGLNEQFFGPGTRLTVL.

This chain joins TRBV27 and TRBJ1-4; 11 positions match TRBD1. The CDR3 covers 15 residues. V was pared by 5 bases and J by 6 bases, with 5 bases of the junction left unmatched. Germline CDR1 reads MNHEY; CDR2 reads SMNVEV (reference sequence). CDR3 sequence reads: CASSRLGQGDEKLFF. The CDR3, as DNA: TGTGCCAGCAGTAGACTGGGACAGGGGGATGAAAAACTGTTTTTT.

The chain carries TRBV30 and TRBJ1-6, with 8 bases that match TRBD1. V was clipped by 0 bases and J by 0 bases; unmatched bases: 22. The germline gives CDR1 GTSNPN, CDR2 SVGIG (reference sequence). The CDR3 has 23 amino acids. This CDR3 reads CAWSVRPGTPRDRRSSYNSPLHF. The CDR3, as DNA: TGTGCCTGGAGTGTACGCCCCGGAACCCCGCGGGACAGGAGGAGCTCCTATAATTCACCCCTCCACTTT.

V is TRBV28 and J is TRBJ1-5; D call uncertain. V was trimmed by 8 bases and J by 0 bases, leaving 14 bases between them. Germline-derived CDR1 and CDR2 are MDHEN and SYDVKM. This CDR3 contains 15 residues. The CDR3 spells CASWWRGHSNQPQHF. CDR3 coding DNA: TGTGCCAGCTGGTGGAGAGGGCATAGCAATCAGCCCCAGCATTTT.

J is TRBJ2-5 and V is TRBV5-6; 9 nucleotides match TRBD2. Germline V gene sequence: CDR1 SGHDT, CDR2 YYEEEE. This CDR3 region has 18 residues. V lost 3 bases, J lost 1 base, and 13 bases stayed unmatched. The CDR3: CASSSLVYLRGGQETQYF. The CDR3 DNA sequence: TGTGCCAGCAGCTCCCTAGTCTACTTGCGGGGGGGCCAAGAGACCCAGTACTTC.